Listed below are T cell receptor beta chains from one sample, sequenced in a study of OX40 agonist ivuxolimab in advanced cancers. The method was immunoSEQ multiplex PCR; TCRdb's version includes in-frame clones alone and lacks a portion of them. The sample records 81,000 or so clones, 88% being singletons. Here the sequenced sample was CD4+ or CD8+ T cells sorted from blood, taken in a trial of the OX40 agonist ivuxolimab. The receptors come from an adult with an advanced solid tumor such as melanoma, head and neck, liver or kidney cancer. The CDR3 runs from the conserved cysteine through the conserved F or W. The order of the fields is D gene, clone size, V gene, J gene, CDR3 protein, CDR3 DNA. A D gene is named only where the DNA matches it firmly. Size values are once, few and many counts, or a class for expanded clones, and some rows have none.

D: -; size: once; V: TRBV7-9; J: TRBJ1-3; CDR3: CASSLGGAGNTIYF; DNA: TGTGCCAGCAGCTTAGGAGGGGCTGGAAACACCATATATTTT
D: -; size: -; V: TRBV7-8; J: TRBJ2-3; CDR3: CASSPTGTLSTDTQYF; DNA: TGTGCCAGCAGCCCCACAGGGACGTTAAGCACAGATACGCAGTATTTT
D: -; size: -; V: TRBV28; J: TRBJ1-2; CDR3: CASSPLGRDYNYGYTF; DNA: TGTGCCAGCAGTCCTCTCGGTAGGGATTATAACTATGGCTACACCTTC
D: -; size: -; V: TRBV11-3; J: TRBJ2-1; CDR3: CASSLDPYGEQFF; DNA: TGTGCCAGCAGCTTAGACCCCTATGGTGAGCAGTTCTTC
D: -; size: -; V: TRBV11-1; J: TRBJ1-2; CDR3: CASSPELGAYYGYTF; DNA: TGTGCCAGCAGCCCTGAACTGGGGGCTTACTATGGCTACACCTTC
D: -; size: -; V: TRBV6-5; J: TRBJ2-2; CDR3: CAIRGGGGGTGELFF; DNA: TGTGCCATTCGAGGAGGGGGGGGAGGAACCGGGGAGCTGTTTTTT
D: TRBD1; size: -; V: TRBV6-5; J: TRBJ1-6; CDR3: CASRTGLSPLHF; DNA: TGTGCCAGCCGGACAGGGCTGTCACCCCTCCACTTT
D: -; size: -; V: TRBV18; J: TRBJ1-5; CDR3: CASSRDQGLLNQPQHF; DNA: TGTGCCAGCTCACGTGACCAGGGACTCCTCAATCAGCCCCAGCATTTT
D: TRBD1; size: few; V: TRBV15; J: TRBJ2-6; CDR3: CAARPGTATLFSSGANVLTF; DNA: TGTGCCGCCCGACCCGGGACAGCCACCCTATTTAGCTCTGGGGCCAACGTCCTGACTTTC
D: -; size: -; V: TRBV2; J: TRBJ2-2; CDR3: CASTGDTGELFF; DNA: TGTGCCAGCACTGGAGACACCGGGGAGCTGTTTTTT
D: -; size: -; V: TRBV6-5; J: TRBJ1-2; CDR3: CASSVGVNLPGYTF; DNA: TGTGCCAGCAGTGTCGGGGTTAATCTCCCTGGCTACACCTTC
D: TRBD1; size: once; V: TRBV5-4; J: TRBJ2-1; CDR3: CASSPGQPVREQFF; DNA: TGTGCCAGCAGCCCGGGACAGCCAGTAAGGGAGCAGTTCTTC
D: TRBD1; size: -; V: TRBV2; J: TRBJ2-4; CDR3: CASNWDRKNIQYF; DNA: TGTGCCAGCAACTGGGACAGAAAAAACATTCAGTACTTC
D: TRBD2; size: -; V: TRBV7-9; J: TRBJ2-1; CDR3: CASSLEGGGGPLDDEQFF; DNA: TGTGCCAGCAGCTTAGAGGGCGGGGGGGGCCCCCTGGACGATGAGCAGTTCTTC
D: -; size: -; V: TRBV2; J: TRBJ1-1; CDR3: CASSEVWSVAFF; DNA: TGTGCCAGCAGTGAAGTGTGGTCTGTAGCTTTCTTT
D: -; size: -; V: TRBV28; J: TRBJ1-4; CDR3: CASSFEAGSNEKLFF; DNA: TGTGCCAGCAGTTTCGAGGCAGGGTCTAATGAAAAACTGTTTTTT
D: -; size: few; V: TRBV5-6; J: TRBJ1-1; CDR3: CASSLFAGDAEAFF; DNA: TGTGCCAGCAGCTTGTTTGCAGGGGACGCTGAAGCTTTCTTT
D: TRBD2; size: -; V: TRBV6-6; J: TRBJ2-1; CDR3: CASSTMTSGGHNEQFF; DNA: TGTGCCAGCAGTACCATGACTAGCGGGGGGCACAATGAGCAGTTCTTC
D: -; size: -; V: TRBV4-2; J: TRBJ1-2; CDR3: CASSQDPGLNYGYTF; DNA: TGTGCCAGCAGCCAAGACCCGGGACTGAACTATGGCTACACCTTC
D: TRBD1; size: -; V: TRBV7-2; J: TRBJ2-7; CDR3: CASTRDRGGGEQYF; DNA: TGTGCCAGCACCAGGGACAGGGGTGGCGGCGAGCAGTACTTC
D: -; size: -; V: TRBV19; J: TRBJ1-2; CDR3: CASSITDNNYGYTF; DNA: TGTGCCAGTAGTATAACGGACAATAACTATGGCTACACCTTC
D: -; size: -; V: TRBV9; J: TRBJ2-2; CDR3: CASSVSSVGRELFF; DNA: TGTGCCAGCAGCGTATCGAGCGTGGGGCGGGAGCTGTTTTTT
D: -; size: -; V: TRBV5-1; J: TRBJ1-1; CDR3: CASSLAGSQATEAFF; DNA: TGCGCCAGCAGCTTGGCGGGATCCCAGGCGACTGAAGCTTTCTTT
D: -; size: -; V: TRBV6-6; J: TRBJ2-3; CDR3: CASSYPRGGNTDTQYF; DNA: TGTGCCAGCAGTTACCCGAGGGGGGGGAACACAGATACGCAGTATTTT
D: TRBD1; size: -; V: TRBV6-5; J: TRBJ2-7; CDR3: CASRRQGSHYEQYF; DNA: TGTGCCAGCAGGCGACAGGGATCACACTACGAGCAGTACTTC
D: -; size: -; V: TRBV7-8; J: TRBJ1-1; CDR3: CASSLRGAGTEAFF; DNA: TGTGCCAGCAGCTTAAGGGGGGCGGGCACTGAAGCTTTCTTT
D: -; size: -; V: TRBV7-9; J: TRBJ2-3; CDR3: CASSLGGTDTQYF; DNA: TGTGCCAGCAGCTTAGGGGGGACAGATACGCAGTATTTT
D: -; size: -; V: TRBV27; J: TRBJ2-2; CDR3: CASSLSSQINTGELFF; DNA: TGTGCCAGCAGTTTATCTTCCCAGATTAACACCGGGGAGCTGTTTTTT
D: -; size: -; V: TRBV28; J: TRBJ2-2; CDR3: CASRDSRGPGELFF; DNA: TGTGCCAGCAGGGACAGCAGGGGACCCGGGGAGCTGTTTTTT
D: TRBD2; size: -; V: TRBV19; J: TRBJ2-1; CDR3: CASSPGGGEGRNEQFF; DNA: TGTGCCAGTAGCCCGGGAGGGGGGGAAGGAAGGAATGAGCAGTTCTTC
D: TRBD2; size: -; V: TRBV5-6; J: TRBJ2-7; CDR3: CASSLVGREDEQYF; DNA: TGTGCCAGCAGCTTGGTGGGACGGGAGGACGAGCAGTACTTC
D: TRBD1; size: -; V: TRBV5-1; J: TRBJ2-5; CDR3: CASSWTGDKETQYF; DNA: TGCGCCAGCAGCTGGACAGGGGACAAAGAGACCCAGTACTTC
D: -; size: -; V: TRBV4-3; J: TRBJ2-2; CDR3: CASSQGLGQNTGELFF; DNA: TGCGCCAGCAGCCAGGGGTTAGGACAGAACACCGGGGAGCTGTTTTTT
D: TRBD1; size: few; V: TRBV10-1; J: TRBJ1-2; CDR3: CASSPTGSSYGYTF; DNA: TGCGCCAGCAGTCCGACAGGGTCTTCCTATGGCTACACCTTC
D: -; size: -; V: TRBV27; J: TRBJ2-7; CDR3: CASSSGDYEQYF; DNA: TGTGCCAGCAGTTCGGGGGACTACGAGCAGTACTTC
D: -; size: -; V: TRBV9; J: TRBJ1-1; CDR3: CASSVDVSENTEAFF; DNA: TGTGCCAGCAGCGTAGACGTATCTGAGAACACTGAAGCTTTCTTT
D: -; size: few; V: TRBV4-1; J: TRBJ1-1; CDR3: CASSQVGVGQAFF; DNA: TGCGCCAGCAGCCAAGTCGGGGTAGGTCAAGCTTTCTTT
D: TRBD1; size: -; V: TRBV6-4; J: TRBJ1-2; CDR3: CASSLEGQGSISYGYTF; DNA: TGTGCCAGCAGTTTGGAGGGACAGGGGAGCATCAGCTATGGCTACACCTTC
D: -; size: -; V: TRBV6-1; J: TRBJ1-1; CDR3: CASSLTYTEAFF; DNA: TGTGCCAGCAGCCTGACCTACACTGAAGCTTTCTTT
D: -; size: -; V: TRBV15; J: TRBJ2-6; CDR3: CATSREWSGANVLTF; DNA: TGTGCCACCAGCAGAGAATGGTCTGGGGCCAACGTCCTGACTTTC
D: TRBD1; size: -; V: TRBV7-2; J: TRBJ2-7; CDR3: CASSFRTGYSLEQYF; DNA: TGTGCCAGCAGCTTCCGGACAGGGTATTCTCTCGAGCAGTACTTC
D: -; size: -; V: TRBV21-1; J: TRBJ2-7; CDR3: CASSRTPYEQYF; DNA: TGTGCCAGCAGCCGGACCCCCTACGAGCAGTACTTC
D: -; size: -; V: TRBV5-4; J: TRBJ2-2; CDR3: CASSLTGPNTGELFF; DNA: TGTGCCAGCAGCTTGACGGGACCGAACACCGGGGAGCTGTTTTTT
D: -; size: -; V: TRBV7-7; J: TRBJ2-3; CDR3: CASSTGPGDTQYF; DNA: TGTGCCAGCAGCACCGGACCCGGGGATACGCAGTATTTT
D: -; size: -; V: TRBV14; J: TRBJ2-1; CDR3: CASSQDITKFF; DNA: TGTGCCAGCAGCCAAGATATTACGAAGTTCTTC
D: -; size: -; V: TRBV7-6; J: TRBJ2-7; CDR3: CASSLGLGAAGSYEQYF; DNA: TGTGCCAGCAGCTTAGGGTTAGGGGCCGCCGGGTCCTACGAGCAGTACTTC
D: -; size: -; V: TRBV5-1; J: TRBJ2-7; CDR3: CASSLQGSYEQYF; DNA: TGCGCCAGCAGCTTGCAGGGATCCTACGAGCAGTACTTC
D: -; size: -; V: TRBV18; J: TRBJ1-2; CDR3: CASSPGTTLYGYTF; DNA: TGTGCCAGCTCACCAGGGACAACCCTCTATGGCTACACCTTC
D: TRBD2; size: -; V: TRBV19; J: TRBJ2-3; CDR3: CASSPTSGSSTDTQYF; DNA: TGTGCCAGTAGTCCGACTAGCGGGTCTAGCACAGATACGCAGTATTTT
D: -; size: -; V: TRBV5-8; J: TRBJ1-1; CDR3: CASSLGGFTRAFF; DNA: TGTGCCAGCAGCTTGGGGGGATTTACAAGAGCTTTCTTT